Below, 25 T cell receptor beta chains from the same sample are listed, as sequenced in a study of neurological immune-mediated disorders. One entry per CDR3 protein results from TCRdb running MiXCR on the 5' RACE reads. In the table there are roughly 30,000 distinct CDR3 sequences, approximately 6% of which are singletons. Sample: CD4+ T cells from blood. The receptors were gathered from a woman aged 45-65 years in good health.

This clonotype was recorded at least ten times. The V and J genes are TRBV12-3 or TRBV12-4 and TRBJ2-5; the match to TRBD1 covers 7 bases. The CDR3 is 16 amino acids. J lost 0 bases, V lost 5 bases, and 9 bases had no gene match. CDR3 amino acids: CASSPRDRINQETQYF. In nucleotides, the CDR3 is TGTGCCAGCAGTCCCCGGGACAGAATAAACCAAGAGACCCAGTACTTC.

This clonotype occurred many times. The chain joins TRBV7-2 to TRBJ2-2; D remains ambiguous. Germline V gives CDR1 SGHTA, CDR2 FQGNSA. This CDR3 region has 13 residues. V lost 4 bases to trimming and J lost 10 bases, with 13 bases between them. The CDR3 loop is CASSSAVTSELFF. The CDR3 DNA reads TGTGCCAGCAGCTCCGCGGTAACTTCGGAGCTGTTTTTT.

This clonotype was found many times. The V call is TRBV5-5, the J call TRBJ2-2; no reliable D call. The CDR3 runs 15 residues. Deletions cut 1 base from V and 0 bases from J, with 7 bases between. CDR1 is SGHKS and CDR2 is YYEKEE in the germline V gene (reference sequence). This CDR3 is CASSLLTTNTGELFF. CDR3 coding DNA: TGTGCCAGCAGCTTGTTAACTACGAACACCGGGGAGCTGTTTTTT.

Ten or more counts support this clonotype. CDR3 nucleotide sequence: TGTGCCAATTCGTTAGGGACCAACTATGGCTACACCTTC. It codes for CANSLGTNYGYTF. The genes are TRBV6-6 and TRBJ1-2, with D tentatively TRBD1 (5 bases). The length of the CDR3 is 13 residues. The germline V gene encodes CDR1 MNHNY and CDR2 SVGAGI (reference sequence). V gave up 10 bases and J gave up 2 bases, with 14 bases separating them.

This clonotype came up many times. The genes are TRBV6-5 and TRBJ1-2, with TRBD1 matching over 7 bases. This CDR3 is 15 amino acids long. The V and J ends lost 0 bases and 0 bases, in that order; junction bases with no gene match: 1. CDR1 is MNHEY and CDR2 is SVGAGI in the germline V gene. The CDR3 reads CASSYSDRSNYGYTF. In DNA, the CDR3 is TGTGCCAGCAGTTACTCGGACAGGTCTAACTATGGCTACACCTTC.

This clonotype appeared many times. This rearrangement joins TRBV20-1 to TRBJ2-1; possibly TRBD1 or TRBD2 for D (6 bases each). The CDR3 is made up of 14 amino acids. The germline gives CDR1 DFQATT, CDR2 SNEGSKA (reference sequence). V dropped 4 bases and J dropped 6 bases, with 16 bases sitting between them. CDR3 in DNA: TGCAGTGCTATAGCGGCCATAGGGGGCAATGAGCAGTTCTTC. It is translated as CSAIAAIGGNEQFF.

This clonotype has at least ten counts. V and J are TRBV20-1 and TRBJ2-1; possible D gene TRBD2, 5 bases. The CDR3 sequence is 12 residues long. Germline CDR1 is DFQATT and CDR2 is SNEGSKA (reference sequence). The germline V and J ends were trimmed by 3 bases and 7 bases, with 10 bases remaining between them. DNA for the CDR3: TGCAGTGCTAGGAGGGCCCCGAATGAGCAGTTCTTC. Translating gives CSARRAPNEQFF.

This clonotype came up many times. This chain links TRBV28 with TRBJ1-1; no clear D gene. Deletions cut 6 bases from V and 0 bases from J, with 11 bases between. CDR3 length: 14 residues. Per germline, CDR1 MDHEN and CDR2 SYDVKM. The DNA for the CDR3 is TGTGCCAGCAGACTCCCCAGCCTGAACACTGAAGCTTTCTTT. Translated: CASRLPSLNTEAFF.

The chain has TRBV28 and TRBJ1-5; a weak D match, TRBD1 (6 bases). V lost 8 bases, J lost 6 bases, and 14 bases lay in between. The CDR3 is 13 amino acids. Per the germline V gene, CDR1 is MDHEN and CDR2 is SYDVKM. As DNA, the CDR3 is TGTGCCAGCTTAGGCAGGGGAGTTCAGCCCCAGCATTTT. It specifies CASLGRGVQPQHF.

There are many counts of this clonotype. J is TRBJ1-1 and V is TRBV20-1; D not certain. CDR1 DFQATT and CDR2 SNEGSKA come from the germline V gene (reference sequence). The V end lost 3 bases, the J end lost 0 bases, and 2 bases lay between the germline ends. This CDR3 is 11 amino acids long. CDR3 in DNA: TGCAGTGCTAGGTTGAACACTGAAGCTTTCTTT. This gives the protein CSARLNTEAFF.

This clonotype was seen repeatedly, ten times or more. The CDR3 DNA reads as TGTGCCACCAGCAGAGAGAATTACCAAGAGACCCAGTACTTC. The encoded protein is CATSRENYQETQYF. The chain is built from TRBV15 and TRBJ2-5; no definite D call. V lost 0 bases, J lost 0 bases, and 5 bases lay in between. Germline V gene data show CDR1 as LNHNV and CDR2 as YYDKDF (reference sequence). The CDR3 sequence is 14 residues long.

This clonotype showed up many times. The chain links TRBV7-9 to TRBJ2-3; no clear D. The ends were cut back, 2 bases at V and 2 bases at J, with 8 bases in the middle. CDR3 size: 14 residues. CDR1 is SEHNR and CDR2 is FQNEAQ in the germline V gene (reference sequence). The CDR3 nucleotides read TGTGCCAGCAGCTTAAAAGGGTACACAGATACGCAGTATTTT. Its translation is CASSLKGYTDTQYF.

Ten or more counts support this clonotype. This CDR3 reads CASSLDRGGRNEKLFF. In nucleotides, the CDR3 is TGCGCCAGCAGCTTGGACAGGGGAGGGCGGAATGAAAAACTGTTTTTT. The chain combines TRBV5-1 with TRBJ1-4; 7 nucleotides match TRBD1. CDR1 and CDR2 (germline): SGHRS, YFSETQ. The CDR3 length is 16 residues. V shed 0 bases and J 5 bases; nucleotides not matched to a gene: 7. The full variable domain, rest sourced from reference TRBV5-1 and TRBJ1-4, is KAGVTQTPRYLIKTRGQQVTLSCSPISGHRSVSWYQQTPGQGLQFLFEYFSETQRNKGNFPGRFSGRQFSNSRSEMNVSTLELGDSALYLCASSLDRGGRNEKLFFGSGTQLSVL.

This clonotype has at least ten counts. The chain combines TRBV7-9 with TRBJ2-4; TRBD2 agrees at 7 bases. Germline V gives CDR1 SEHNR, CDR2 FQNEAQ (reference sequence). The CDR3 totals 15 residues. V lost 0 bases, J lost 1 base, and 0 bases stayed unmatched. The CDR3 DNA reads as TGTGCCAGCAGCTTAGCCGGGGGGGCCAAAAACATTCAGTACTTC. Translation gives CASSLAGGAKNIQYF.

This clonotype was recorded at least ten times. The chain couples TRBV12-3 or TRBV12-4 to TRBJ2-1; 7 bases are a match to TRBD1. The CDR3 totals 13 residues. J lost 6 bases, V lost 6 bases, and 5 bases had no gene match. CDR3 coding DNA: TGTGCCAGCAGGGACAGGCCGGGCAATGAGCAGTTCTTC. Translating gives CASRDRPGNEQFF.

This clonotype was counted at least ten times. V and J are TRBV20-1 and TRBJ2-3; 12 bases align to TRBD1. Germline lookup yields CDR1 DFQATT and CDR2 SNEGSKA (reference sequence). This CDR3 spans 16 amino acids. V lost 4 bases to trimming and J lost 3 bases; unmatched junction nucleotides: 8. In DNA, the CDR3 is TGCAGTGCTACACCGTGGGACAGGGGGCAAACAGATACGCAGTATTTT. Translated: CSATPWDRGQTDTQYF.

This clonotype was picked up many times. The chain links TRBV18 to TRBJ1-1; TRBD1 aligns across 10 bases. Germline assignment: CDR1 KGHSH and CDR2 LQKENI. V gave up 0 bases and J gave up 4 bases; unmatched junction bases: 11. This CDR3 spans 18 amino acids. In nucleotides, the CDR3 is TGTGCCAGCTCACCACCGCCGGGACAGGGGCCTTCGGGCACTGAAGCTTTCTTT. Residues: CASSPPPGQGPSGTEAFF. Together with reference TRBV18 and TRBJ1-1, the CDR3 gives the full variable domain: NAGVMQNPRHLVRRRGQEARLRCSPMKGHSHVYWYRQLPEEGLKFMVYLQKENIIDESGMPKERFSAEFPKEGPSILRIQQVVRGDSAAYFCASSPPPGQGPSGTEAFFGQGTRLTVV.

This clonotype was observed many times. The chain's CDR3 is CASSQVVGDTQYF. Here the CDR3 DNA reads TGCGCCAGCAGCCAAGTCGTGGGAGATACGCAGTATTTT. The J gene is TRBJ2-3, the V gene TRBV4-3; D unclear. The CDR3 runs 13 residues. CDR1 is LGHNA, CDR2 YSLEER, per germline. Deletions cut 1 base from V and 5 bases from J, with 7 bases between.

At least ten counts were recorded for this clonotype. The CDR3 DNA follows: TGCAGTGCTAGTAGGACAGGGAAAGAGACCCAGTACTTC. Protein sequence: CSASRTGKETQYF. The chain has TRBV20-1 and TRBJ2-5, with 8 bases fitting TRBD1. The CDR3 runs 13 residues. The germline gives CDR1 DFQATT, CDR2 SNEGSKA (reference sequence). V was clipped by 3 bases and J by 3 bases; unmatched bases: 3.

This clonotype was seen at least ten times. This chain connects TRBV28 to TRBJ2-1; D not certain. The CDR3 covers 13 residues. Between the trimmed V and J ends, which lost 1 base and 4 bases, there was a span of 5 bases. Germline V gene data show CDR1 as MDHEN and CDR2 as SYDVKM. The CDR3 nucleotides are TGTGCCAGCAGTTTATCGTTTTACAATGAGCAGTTCTTC. Protein: CASSLSFYNEQFF.

This clonotype was counted many times. V usage is TRBV11-2 and J usage is TRBJ2-2, with 8 bases aligning to TRBD1. From germline, CDR1 is SGHAT and CDR2 FQNNGV. The ends lost 3 bases at V and 3 bases at J; junction bases unmatched: 3. The CDR3 covers 15 residues. CDR3 in amino acids: CASSFGTGHTGELFF. The CDR3 region has the DNA TGTGCCAGCAGCTTTGGGACAGGACACACCGGGGAGCTGTTTTTT.

The table lists this clonotype with many counts. This sequence joins TRBV28 and TRBJ1-2; 9 bases are shared with TRBD1. V lost 6 bases, J lost 4 bases, and 9 bases stayed unmatched. The CDR3 has 15 amino acids. Germline V CDR1 and CDR2: MDHEN, SYDVKM. In DNA, the CDR3 is TGTGCCAGCAGGGACAGGGGTCAACTGCTCTATGGCTACACCTTC. This sequence encodes CASRDRGQLLYGYTF.

This clonotype occurred many times. The chain's CDR3 is CASSLAAAATEQFF. Written as DNA, the CDR3 is TGCGCCAGCAGCTTGGCTGCGGCCGCGACTGAGCAGTTCTTC. The rearrangement uses TRBV5-1 and TRBJ2-1; D is ambiguous. Trimming cost V 0 bases and J 9 bases, with 13 bases left between them. This CDR3 spans 14 amino acids. The V gene's germline CDR1 is SGHRS and CDR2 YFSETQ.

This clonotype was counted many times. The chain is built from TRBV25-1 and TRBJ2-2; possible D gene TRBD2, 5 bases. CDR1 and CDR2 (germline): MGHDK, SYGVNS. V lost 4 bases and J 0 bases, leaving 12 bases between the germline ends. The CDR3 is 16 amino acids. CDR3 bases: TGTGCCAGCAGTGGCCGGGGTTCTTCGAACACCGGGGAGCTGTTTTTT. It specifies CASSGRGSSNTGELFF.

This clonotype has at least ten counts. The chain combines TRBV2 with TRBJ1-5; D is undetermined. The germline V gene has CDR1 SNHLY and CDR2 FYNNEI. This CDR3 is 14 amino acids long. Between the trimmed V and J ends, which lost 4 bases and 7 bases, there was a span of 14 bases. The CDR3 DNA is TGTGCCAGCAGTGTAGACCGGGAAGGGCAGCCCCAGCATTTT. Translating it yields CASSVDREGQPQHF.